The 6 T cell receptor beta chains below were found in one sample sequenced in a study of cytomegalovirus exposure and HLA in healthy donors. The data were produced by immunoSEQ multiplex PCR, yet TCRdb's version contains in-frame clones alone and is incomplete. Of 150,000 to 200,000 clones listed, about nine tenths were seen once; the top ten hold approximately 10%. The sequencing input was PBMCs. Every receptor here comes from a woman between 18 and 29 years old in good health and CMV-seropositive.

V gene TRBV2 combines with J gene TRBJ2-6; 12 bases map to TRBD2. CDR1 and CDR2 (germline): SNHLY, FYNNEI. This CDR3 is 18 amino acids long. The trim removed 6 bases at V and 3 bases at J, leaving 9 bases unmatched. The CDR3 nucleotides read TGTGCCAGCAGCGGATTCGGGACTAGCGGGTATGGGGCCAACGTCCTGACTTTC. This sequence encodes CASSGFGTSGYGANVLTF.

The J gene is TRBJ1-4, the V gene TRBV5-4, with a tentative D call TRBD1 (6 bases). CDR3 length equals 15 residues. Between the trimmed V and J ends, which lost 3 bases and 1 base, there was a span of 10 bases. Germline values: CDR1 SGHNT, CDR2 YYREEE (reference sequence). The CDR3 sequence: CASSSQGGTNEKLFF. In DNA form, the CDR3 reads TGTGCCAGCAGCTCCCAAGGGGGAACTAATGAAAAACTGTTTTTT.

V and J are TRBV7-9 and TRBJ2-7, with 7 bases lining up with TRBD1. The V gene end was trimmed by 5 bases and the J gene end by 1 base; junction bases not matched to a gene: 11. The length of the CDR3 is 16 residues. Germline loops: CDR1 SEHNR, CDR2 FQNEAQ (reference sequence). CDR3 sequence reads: CASSPDRNRGSYEQYF. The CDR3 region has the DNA TGTGCCAGCAGCCCCGACCGTAACAGGGGTTCCTACGAGCAGTACTTC.

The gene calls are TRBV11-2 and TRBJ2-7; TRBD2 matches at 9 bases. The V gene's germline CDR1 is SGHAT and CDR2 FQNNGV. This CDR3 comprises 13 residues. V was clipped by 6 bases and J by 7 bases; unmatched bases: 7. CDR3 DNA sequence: TGTGCCAGCAGTGCCCTAGCGGGACGGGAGCAGTACTTC. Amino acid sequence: CASSALAGREQYF. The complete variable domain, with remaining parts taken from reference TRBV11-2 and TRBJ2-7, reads EAGVAQSPRYKIIEKRQSVAFWCNPISGHATLYWYQQILGQGPKLLIQFQNNGVVDDSQLPKDRFSAERLKGVDSTLKIQPAKLEDSAVYLCASSALAGREQYFGPGTRLTVT.

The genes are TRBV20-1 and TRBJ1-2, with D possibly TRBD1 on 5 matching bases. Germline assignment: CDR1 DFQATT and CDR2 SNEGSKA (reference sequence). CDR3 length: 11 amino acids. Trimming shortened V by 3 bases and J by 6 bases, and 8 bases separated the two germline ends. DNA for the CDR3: TGCAGTGCTAGTAGGGGTAATGGCTACACCTTC. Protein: CSASRGNGYTF.

CDR3 amino acids: CASSVNEKLFF. For the CDR3, the DNA is TGTGCCAGCAGCGTAAATGAAAAACTGTTTTTT. The chain links TRBV7-9 to TRBJ1-4; D is uncertain. CDR1 is SEHNR and CDR2 is FQNEAQ in the germline V gene (reference sequence). V dropped 5 bases and J dropped 5 bases, with 3 bases sitting between them. The CDR3 has 11 residues.